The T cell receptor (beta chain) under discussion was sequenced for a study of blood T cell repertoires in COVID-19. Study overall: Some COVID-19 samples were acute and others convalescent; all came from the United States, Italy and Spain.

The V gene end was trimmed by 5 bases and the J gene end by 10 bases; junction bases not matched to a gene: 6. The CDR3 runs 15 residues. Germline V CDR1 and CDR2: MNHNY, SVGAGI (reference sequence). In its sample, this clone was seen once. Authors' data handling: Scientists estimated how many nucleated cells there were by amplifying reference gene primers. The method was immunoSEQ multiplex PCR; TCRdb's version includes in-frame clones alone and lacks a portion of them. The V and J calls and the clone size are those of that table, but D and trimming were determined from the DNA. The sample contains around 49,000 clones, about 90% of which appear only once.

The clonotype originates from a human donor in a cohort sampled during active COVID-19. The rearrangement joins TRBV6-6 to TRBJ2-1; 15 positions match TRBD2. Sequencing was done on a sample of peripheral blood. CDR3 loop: CASSTGTSGRMEQFF. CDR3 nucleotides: TGTGCCAGCAGTACCGGGACTAGCGGGAGGATGGAGCAGTTCTTC.